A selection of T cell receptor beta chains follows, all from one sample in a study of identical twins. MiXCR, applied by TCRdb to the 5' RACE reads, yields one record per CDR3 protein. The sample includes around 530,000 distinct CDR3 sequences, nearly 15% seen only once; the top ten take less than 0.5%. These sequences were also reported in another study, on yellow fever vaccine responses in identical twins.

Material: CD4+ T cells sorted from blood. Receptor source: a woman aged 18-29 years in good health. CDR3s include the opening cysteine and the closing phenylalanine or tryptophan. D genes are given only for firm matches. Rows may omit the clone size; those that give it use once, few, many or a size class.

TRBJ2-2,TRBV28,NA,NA,CASSLGNPPMNTGELFF,TGTGCCAGCAGTTTGGGAAACCCCCCGATGAACACCGGGGAGCTGTTTTTT
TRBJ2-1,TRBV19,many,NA,CASSIWLDNEQFF,TGTGCCAGTAGTATCTGGCTAGATAATGAGCAGTTCTTC
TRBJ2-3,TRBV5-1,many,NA,CASSLGGITDTQYF,TGCGCCAGCAGCTTAGGAGGTATCACAGATACGCAGTATTTT
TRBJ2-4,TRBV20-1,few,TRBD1,CSAGRTGGDIQYF,TGCAGTGCGGGTAGGACAGGGGGCGACATTCAGTACTTC
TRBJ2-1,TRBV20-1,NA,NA,CSARRGVEQFF,TGCAGTGCCAGACGGGGTGTCGAGCAGTTCTTC
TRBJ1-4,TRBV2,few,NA,CASSQVPGEKLFF,TGTGCCAGCAGTCAGGTTCCGGGGGAAAAACTGTTTTTT
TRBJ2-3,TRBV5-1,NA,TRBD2,CASSATSGHTDTQYF,TGCGCCAGCAGCGCGACTAGCGGACACACAGATACGCAGTATTTT
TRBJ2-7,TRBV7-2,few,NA,CASSLAGAVHEQYF,TGTGCCAGCAGCTTAGCGGGAGCGGTGCACGAGCAGTACTTC
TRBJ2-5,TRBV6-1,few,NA,CASSGVAPGIGVVAQYF,TGTGCCAGCAGCGGAGTGGCCCCCGGGATTGGGGTAGTGGCCCAGTACTTC
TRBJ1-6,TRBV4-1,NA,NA,CASSPVRDIANSPLHF,TGCGCCAGCAGCCCTGTCCGGGACATCGCGAATTCACCCCTCCACTTT